Below are 3 T cell receptor beta chains sequenced from a single sample in a study of shared clonotypes between healthy human individuals. TCRdb's copy holds only in-frame clones and misses some; the assay was immunoSEQ multiplex PCR. Among a few million clones listed, under 97% were seen once. The sample consisted of naive CD4+ T cells sorted from blood. As for subset: CD45RA+ positively selected. These receptors all stem from a young man in good health.

Regarding this clone: At one boundary the junction diverges from the germline segment, which might be a read error. The chain has TRBV28 and TRBJ1-2; D is uncertain. The CDR3 sequence is 12 residues long. CDR1 is MDHEN and CDR2 is SYDVKM in the germline V gene. CDR3 protein: CASSLSGYDYTF. The DNA for the CDR3 is TGTGCCAGCAGTTTATCAGGCTATGACTACACCTTC.

This rearrangement joins TRBV30 to TRBJ1-4; D uncertain. Germline values: CDR1 GTSNPN, CDR2 SVGIG (reference sequence). The CDR3 sequence is 12 residues long. Trimming took off 1 base at V and 12 bases at J, with 12 bases between the two ends. The CDR3 protein is CAWSETDRELFF. Here the CDR3 DNA reads TGTGCCTGGAGTGAAACTGACCGAGAACTGTTTTTT.

J is TRBJ2-7 and V is TRBV7-2; 8 bases map to TRBD2. Trimming at V came to 5 bases and at J to 2 bases, leaving 8 bases not matched to a gene. The CDR3 runs to 15 residues. CDR1 SGHTA and CDR2 FQGNSA come from the germline V gene. The CDR3 nucleotides are TGTGCCAGCAGCCCCCTGTCGGGGGGGCCCTACGAGCAGTACTTC. This encodes CASSPLSGGPYEQYF.